The present T cell receptor beta chain was sequenced within a study of shared clonotypes between healthy human individuals. It was CD45RO-negative cells, positively selected for CCR7, that made up naive CD8 cells, with terminally differentiated effector memory CD45RA+ cells excluded. The donor population consisted of healthy HIV-negative adults with no recent acute infections or vaccinations. The V and J ends lost 3 bases and 3 bases, in that order; junction bases with no gene match: 8. The V gene's germline CDR1 is SGDLS and CDR2 YYNGEE. This CDR3 region has 15 residues. The study ran the assay at deep level. Over several immunoSEQ plates, each subset's genomic DNA was distributed in even portions. Original analysis: ImmunoSEQ gave junction-only sequences without quality scores, so filtering differed. Clones were read by immunoSEQ multiplex PCR, and TCRdb kept only the in-frame ones, dropping some. The DNA gave D and trimming, while V, J and clone size come from that table. Of some 2 million clones listed, about 95% are singletons.

The genes are TRBV9 and TRBJ2-7; 8 nucleotides agree with TRBD1. This clonotype was sampled from a young man in good health. Material for sequencing was naive CD8+ T cells sorted from blood. CDR3 nucleotide sequence: TGTGCCAGCAGCGACCACCCCGACAGGGGCTACGAGCAGTACTTC. Amino acid sequence: CASSDHPDRGYEQYF.